This TCR beta chain is drawn from a study of T cells in Graves' hyperthyroidism and ophthalmopathy (dated 2019 in TCRdb). Concerning the study at large: Peripheral blood samples were taken at the time of initial diagnosis, prior to any treatment. To identify TCR V-J signatures that set the groups apart, the researchers used a discovery cohort of about a hundred patients, made up of approximately 43 with Graves' ophthalmopathy and some 56 with stable Graves' hyperthyroidism. Prospective prediction of ophthalmopathy was tested in an independent validation cohort consisting of 18 to 20 hyperthyroidism patients and approximately 16 patients who later progressed to ophthalmopathy. For training and testing, the approximately 92 patients in the discovery cohort were randomly divided in a 7:3 ratio. Thyroid tissue and blood T-cell repertoires from over 5 Graves' hyperthyroidism patients were also compared in the study. After blood sampling, hyperthyroidism patients were treated with methimazole at a starting dose of 30 mg daily, and ophthalmopathy patients were treated with high-dose intravenous methylprednisolone. The paper reports TCR Vbeta CDR3 sequencing of some 140 peripheral blood samples: around 45 ophthalmopathy, over 70 hyperthyroidism and around 17 progressor patients. Study-level results and caveats: During validation, the model predicted progression to ophthalmopathy a median of approximately 6.5 months ahead of onset, with 60% to 71% sensitivity and almost 75% specificity. A model built on a 13 V-J signature distinguished ophthalmopathy from stable hyperthyroidism, reaching around 87% sensitivity and 81.08% specificity in cross-validation and 80%/75% in testing. Most expanded thyroid clonotypes (frequency above 0.001) were also detected in blood, a finding suggesting that blood repertoires may reflect thyroid immune responses. Sample size was not statistically predetermined, and blinding of investigators to group allocation was not performed.

Stable Graves' hyperthyroidism was defined as no progression to ophthalmopathy during 18 months of follow-up. Hyperthyroidism patients were newly diagnosed, had a disease duration of under 2 months, and were aged 18 to 65 years. The study excluded patients with uncontrolled infections, other autoimmune diseases, pregnancy or lactation. Diagnoses relied on clinical symptoms, serum thyroxine and TRAb, thyroid ultrasound and orbital computed tomography. PBMCs were isolated from about 10 ml of fresh peripheral blood by Ficoll-Paque density gradient centrifugation. Trizol reagent was used to extract total RNA, and RNA quality was then checked on an Agilent 2100 Bioanalyzer. V sheds 1 base and J sheds 6 bases, leaving 8 bases between their ends. The CDR3 has 13 amino acids, counting the end cysteine and phenylalanine. Only the CDR3 DNA stays, 39 bases, in frame from base 1. Sequences SGHNT (CDR1) and YYREEE (CDR2) are obtained from the germline V gene (reference sequence).

Amplification of TCR beta CDR3 regions was carried out from RNA transcripts. For the first round of RT-PCR on the TCR CDR3, the HTBI primer set was used together with the Qiagen OneStep RT-PCR kit. A second multiplex PCR round built the libraries, followed by size selection and purification. The libraries were sequenced on an Illumina HiSeq2000 using paired-end 100 bp reads. As for the authors' bioinformatics: SOAPnuke was used to process the raw data, throwing out any read that contained adapters or uncalled bases, had a mean Phred below 15, or lacked an exact constant-primer or identifier match. High-quality paired reads were merged using COPE v1.2.5, and each unique nucleotide sequence was defined as a clonotype. MiTCR v1.1 was used to align clonotypes to the IMGT TRBV, TRBD and TRBJ reference segments. The analysis included only V-J combinations with a frequency above 0.0001, which together covered 99.2% of the repertoires. A TCS score was defined as the ratio between F50 (clonal expansion) and ExV (chaos), using BLOSUM62-based TCRdist between CDR3 peptides within each V-J. Welch's t-statistics and random forest reduced around 520 V-J features to 10 to 15, which were used in a naive Bayes classifier (R e1071). The raw public reads went through TCRdb reprocessing: fastp at Q25, MiXCR clone calling, in-frame beta chains kept. One record per CDR3 amino acid sequence lists the most common genes and DNA. The V and J calls were determined by TCRdb, not by the authors. The sample yields around 440,000 distinct CDR3 sequences; about 15% were counted once. The ten largest clones take up 7.5% to 8% of the sample.

The table lists this clonotype with a few counts. Its antigen is still unknown. Qualities for individual bases were not recorded, and no much larger clone is one base off. The material sequenced was blood. The source of this sequence is a woman aged 18-35 years with Graves' hyperthyroidism. Rearrangement joined TRBV5-4 to TRBJ2-4; TRBD1 is a possible D gene, resting on 5 matching bases. CDR3 region: CASSLFQGNIQYF. The DNA sequence is given as TGTGCCAGCAGCTTGTTTCAGGGAAACATTCAGTACTTC.